The TCR beta chain described here comes from a study of blood T cell repertoires in COVID-19. Study-level background: Whether acute or convalescent, the COVID-19 samples came from the United States, Italy and Spain.

TCRdb's copy holds only in-frame clones and misses some; the assay was immunoSEQ multiplex PCR. Of 120,000 to 150,000 clones listed, 88% are singletons. Germline CDR1 reads MNHEY; CDR2 reads SMNVEV (reference sequence). The CDR3 has 16 residues. Unmatched junction bases numbered 5, after V lost 2 bases and J lost 1 base. Source material: peripheral blood. This chain joins TRBV27 and TRBJ2-3, with 8 nucleotides matching TRBD1. The origin of this receptor is a human donor in a cohort sampled during active COVID-19. The CDR3 protein is CASSLQGARGTDTQYF. The DNA of the CDR3 is TGTGCCAGCAGTTTACAGGGGGCTCGGGGCACAGATACGCAGTATTTT.